This TCR beta chain was identified during a study of T-cell reconstitution after alpha-beta-depleted transplantation in children. TCRbeta library preparation incorporated unique molecular identifiers. TCRdb reprocessed the PCR reads via MiXCR and lists one record per CDR3 protein. In the table there are 100,000 to 120,000 distinct CDR3 sequences, about a tenth of which are singletons. V lost 4 bases, J lost 0 bases, and 11 bases lay in between. This CDR3 is 14 amino acids long. Per germline, CDR1 SGHRS and CDR2 YFSETQ. This clonotype was detected ten times or more. This specimen consisted of PBMCs from the stem cell graft donor, obtained from the stem cell graft. The chain links TRBV5-1 to TRBJ2-7; a possible D gene is TRBD2 (6 bases). The TCR originated in a human donor who donated a stem cell graft to a child with acute lymphoblastic leukemia. CDR3 amino acids: CASSVGGNSYEQYF. The CDR3 bases are TGCGCCAGCAGCGTGGGCGGGAACTCCTACGAGCAGTACTTC.